This T cell receptor beta chain was obtained from a study of neurological immune-mediated disorders. In its sample, this clonotype was seen many times. Its antigen is not identified. This CDR3 contains 15 residues. The ends lost 6 bases at V and 0 bases at J; junction bases unmatched: 5. CDR1 and CDR2 (germline): MNHEY, SVGEGT. Study-wide results and limits: Private repertoires in all groups were suggested by the absence of shared CDR3 amino acid sequences among expanded clones across subjects.

The cDNA came from 5'RACE, which used 10-nucleotide random UMIs. TCRdb re-called the 5' RACE reads through MiXCR, storing one row per CDR3 protein. Here the sample spans just under 60,000 distinct CDR3 sequences, over 2% being singletons. Sequencing was carried out using PBMCs. The TCR was taken from a man over 45 with multiple sclerosis. The V call is TRBV6-2 or TRBV6-3, the J call TRBJ2-1; 7 bases fit TRBD2. This chain's CDR3 is CASRNGGSSYNEQFF. The CDR3 DNA reads as TGTGCCAGCAGAAACGGGGGGTCCTCCTACAATGAGCAGTTCTTC.